One sample yielded the 10 T cell receptor beta chains listed below, sequenced in a study of blood T cell repertoires in COVID-19. Some clones are missing from TCRdb's copy, which holds only in-frame ones; the method was immunoSEQ multiplex PCR. The table has approximately 250,000 clones, 65% to 85% seen once. Sequenced sample: peripheral blood. These receptors were taken from a human donor in a cohort sampled during active COVID-19.

This chain links TRBV4-1 with TRBJ1-1; D possibly corresponds to TRBD1 (5 bases). This CDR3 comprises 15 residues. CDR1 is MGHRA, CDR2 YSYEKL, per germline. The V and J ends lost 4 bases and 4 bases respectively, with 16 bases between them. The CDR3 loop is CASSRLDLRGTEAFF. In nucleotides, the CDR3 is TGCGCCAGCAGCCGCTTAGACCTAAGGGGCACTGAAGCTTTCTTT.

The chain links TRBV2 to TRBJ2-3, with 8 positions matching TRBD2. The germline gives CDR1 SNHLY, CDR2 FYNNEI. This CDR3 region has 13 residues. The ends lost 10 bases at V and 4 bases at J; junction bases unmatched: 7. In DNA, the CDR3 is TGTGCCACCGAGACGGGGGGGGCAGATACGCAGTATTTT. Amino acids: CATETGGADTQYF.

J is TRBJ2-1 and V is TRBV9; 7 bases agree with TRBD1. The CDR3 is made up of 15 amino acids. Germline V gene lookup returns CDR1 SGDLS and CDR2 YYNGEE. Losses at the gene ends were 4 bases for V and 4 bases for J; bases not matched to a gene: 8. Here the CDR3 reads CASSPEGAKYNEQFF. The CDR3 bases are TGTGCCAGCAGCCCTGAGGGGGCGAAATACAATGAGCAGTTCTTC.

This sequence joins TRBV13 and TRBJ2-7; 7 nucleotides agree with TRBD1. The CDR3 is 16 residues long. From germline, CDR1 is PRHDT and CDR2 FYEKMQ (reference sequence). Trimming removed 3 bases from V and 5 bases from J; junction bases left unmatched: 13. Written as DNA, the CDR3 is TGTGCCAGCAGCTTGCGACAGGGAAGAGGCCAAAACGAGCAGTACTTC. This codes for CASSLRQGRGQNEQYF.

V and J are TRBV7-9 and TRBJ2-7; 9 nucleotides align to TRBD1. CDR1 and CDR2 (germline): SEHNR, FQNEAQ (reference sequence). The CDR3 is made up of 14 amino acids. V was pared by 3 bases and J by 5 bases, with 5 bases of the junction left unmatched. The CDR3 protein is CASSLGTGHDEQYF. In nucleotides, the CDR3 is TGTGCCAGCAGCTTGGGGACAGGGCACGACGAGCAGTACTTC.

In this sample, this clone turned up once. V gene TRBV7-9 combines with J gene TRBJ1-2; a weak D match, TRBD1 (6 bases). Between the trimmed V and J ends, which lost 4 bases and 2 bases, there was a span of 14 bases. Germline V gene sequence: CDR1 SEHNR, CDR2 FQNEAQ (reference sequence). This CDR3 has 15 amino acids. CDR3 residues: CASSSQDRVNYGYTF. The DNA of the CDR3 is TGTGCCAGCAGCTCCCAGGACAGAGTGAACTATGGCTACACCTTC.

Only a few counts were recorded for this clone. The V call is TRBV6-5, the J call TRBJ1-5; 7 positions agree with TRBD1. The CDR3 is 15 amino acids. Per germline, CDR1 MNHEY and CDR2 SVGAGI. V shed 7 bases, J shed 0 bases, and the junction held 6 bases outside the gene matches. CDR3 amino acids: CASKGQQYSNQPQHF. CDR3 DNA sequence: TGTGCCAGCAAGGGACAGCAATATAGCAATCAGCCCCAGCATTTT.

The CDR3 reads CASIASGSIEQFF. CDR3 nucleotide sequence: TGTGCCAGCATTGCTAGCGGGAGTATTGAGCAGTTCTTC. The gene calls are TRBV28 and TRBJ2-1; 10 bases are shared with TRBD2. V shed 7 bases and J 9 bases; nucleotides not matched to a gene: 6. This CDR3 is built from 13 residues. The germline CDR1 and CDR2 sequences are MDHEN and SYDVKM. The full variable domain, its missing parts supplied by reference TRBV28 and TRBJ2-1, is DVKVTQSSRYLVKRTGEKVFLECVQDMDHENMFWYRQDPGLGLRLIYFSYDVKMKEKGDIPEGYSVSREKKERFSLILESASTNQTSMYLCASIASGSIEQFFGPGTRLTVL.

The table lists this clone with a count of one. This sequence joins TRBV10-3 and TRBJ2-3; TRBD1 matches at 8 bases. Germline trimming cut 10 bases from V and 1 base from J; bases unmatched to any gene: 7. Germline CDR1 and CDR2: ENHRY and SYGVKD. There are 14 residues in the CDR3. Written as DNA, the CDR3 is TGTGCCACCGGACAGGGAGGAGGCACAGATACGCAGTATTTT. This sequence encodes CATGQGGGTDTQYF.

This chain uses TRBV5-6 with TRBJ1-6; 10 bases map to TRBD1. Germline CDR1 reads SGHDT; CDR2 reads YYEEEE. The CDR3 has 16 amino acids. With V trimmed by 4 bases and J by 7 bases, 8 bases remained unmatched. The CDR3 nucleotides are TGTGCCAGCAGCCCCGGGACAGGGGCCAAAAATTCACCCCTCCACTTT. Amino acid sequence: CASSPGTGAKNSPLHF.